This T cell receptor beta chain was captured in a study of control samples from healthy donors and cancer patients. Only in-frame clones appear in the TCRdb table, and some are missing; sequencing was by immunoSEQ multiplex PCR. This sample yields some 58,000 clones, of which around 87% are seen a single time; roughly 13% belongs to the top ten. Germline loops: CDR1 MGHRA, CDR2 YSYEKL. Trimming took off 0 bases at V and 14 bases at J, with 17 bases between the two ends. This CDR3 has 14 amino acids. Sequenced: PBMCs. The gene calls are TRBV4-1 and TRBJ1-3; D remains unclear. The clonotype was recovered from a woman in her sixties with lung cancer. CDR3 coding DNA: TGCGCCAGCAGCCAAGATTTAGGACTGCGTCCTTTATATTTT. This translates into CASSQDLGLRPLYF.